This T cell receptor (beta chain) is drawn from a study of cytomegalovirus exposure and HLA in healthy donors. Study-level information: Approximately 81% of 350 to 400 genotyped donors fell in the Caucasian-associated ancestry cluster. Points from the study as a whole: TCR beta V- and J-gene trimming was later associated with a missense DCLRE1C variant. HLA alleles were associated with fewer than 20,000 TCR beta sequences in a later analysis at 0.05 false discovery rate.

The germline CDR1 and CDR2 sequences are SGDLS and YYNGEE. Trimming stripped 0 bases from V and 1 base from J, with 10 bases between. The CDR3 has 15 amino acids. Primers for the PCR totalled 60 Vbeta and 13 Jbeta. Data came from immunoSEQ multiplex PCR; TCRdb stores just in-frame clones and leaves some out. This sample has about 160,000 clones; 70% to 90% occur once, and the top ten carry approximately 2%. Comment on this clone: The antigen is undetermined.

The sequence came from a young man in good health and CMV-seropositive. The chain carries TRBV9 and TRBJ2-5; D uncertain. The sequenced sample was PBMCs. The CDR3 DNA follows: TGTGCCAGCAGCGTAGGCGGCCGTACCCAAGAGACCCAGTACTTC. Protein: CASSVGGRTQETQYF. The variable domain in full, completed from reference TRBV9 and TRBJ2-5, reads DSGVTQTPKHLITATGQRVTLRCSPRSGDLSVYWYQQSLDQGLQFLIQYYNGEERAKGNILERFSAQQFPDLHSELNLSSLELGDSALYFCASSVGGRTQETQYFGPGTRLLVL.